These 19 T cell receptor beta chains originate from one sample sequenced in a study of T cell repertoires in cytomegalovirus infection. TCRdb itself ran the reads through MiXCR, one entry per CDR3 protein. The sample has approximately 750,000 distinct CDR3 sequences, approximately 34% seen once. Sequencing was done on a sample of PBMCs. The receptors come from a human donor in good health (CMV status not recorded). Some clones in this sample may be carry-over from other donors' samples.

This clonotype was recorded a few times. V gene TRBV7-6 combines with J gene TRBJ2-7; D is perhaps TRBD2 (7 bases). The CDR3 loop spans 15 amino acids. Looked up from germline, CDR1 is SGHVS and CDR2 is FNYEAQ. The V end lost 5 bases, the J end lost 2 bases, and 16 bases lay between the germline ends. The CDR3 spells CASSPFGGAAYEQYF. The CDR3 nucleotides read TGTGCCAGCAGCCCGTTTGGGGGGGCCGCCTACGAGCAGTACTTC.

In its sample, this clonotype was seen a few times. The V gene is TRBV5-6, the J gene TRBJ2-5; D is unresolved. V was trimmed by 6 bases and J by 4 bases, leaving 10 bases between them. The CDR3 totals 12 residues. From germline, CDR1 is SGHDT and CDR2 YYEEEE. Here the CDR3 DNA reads TGTGCCAGCACCATACTCACAGAGACCCAGTACTTC. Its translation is CASTILTETQYF.

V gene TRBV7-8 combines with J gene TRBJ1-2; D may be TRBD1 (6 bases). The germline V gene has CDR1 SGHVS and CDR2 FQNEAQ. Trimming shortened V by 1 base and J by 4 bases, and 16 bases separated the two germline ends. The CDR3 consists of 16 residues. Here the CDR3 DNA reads TGTGCCAGCAGCTTAGTCGATCAGGGGCCGGGCTATGGCTACACCTTC. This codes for CASSLVDQGPGYGYTF.

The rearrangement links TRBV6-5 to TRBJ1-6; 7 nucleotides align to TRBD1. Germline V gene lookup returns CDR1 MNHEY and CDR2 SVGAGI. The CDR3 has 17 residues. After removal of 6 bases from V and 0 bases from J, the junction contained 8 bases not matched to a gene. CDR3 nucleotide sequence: TGTGCCAGCAGGAGGGAGACAGGGAGCTCCTATAATTCACCCCTCCACTTT. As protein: CASRRETGSSYNSPLHF.

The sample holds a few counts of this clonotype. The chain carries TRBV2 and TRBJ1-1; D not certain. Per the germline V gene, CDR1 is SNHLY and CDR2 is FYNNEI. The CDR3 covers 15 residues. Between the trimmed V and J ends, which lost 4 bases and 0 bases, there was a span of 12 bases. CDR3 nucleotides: TGTGCCAGCAGTGCTTGGACGGTAATGAACACTGAAGCTTTCTTT. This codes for CASSAWTVMNTEAFF.

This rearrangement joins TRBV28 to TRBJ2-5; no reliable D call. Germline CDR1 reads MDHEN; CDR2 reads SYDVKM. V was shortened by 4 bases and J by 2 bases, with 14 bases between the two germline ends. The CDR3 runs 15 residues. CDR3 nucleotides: TGTGCCAGCAGTTCAGCTATGCAGGAGCAAGAGACCCAGTACTTC. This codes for CASSSAMQEQETQYF.

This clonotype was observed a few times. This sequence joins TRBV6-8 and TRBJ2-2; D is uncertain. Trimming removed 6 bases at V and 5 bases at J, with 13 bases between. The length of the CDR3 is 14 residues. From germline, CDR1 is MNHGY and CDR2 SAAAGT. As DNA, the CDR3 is TGTGCCAGCAGCCTTCGAGGAGAAACCGGGGAGCTGTTTTTT. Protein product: CASSLRGETGELFF.

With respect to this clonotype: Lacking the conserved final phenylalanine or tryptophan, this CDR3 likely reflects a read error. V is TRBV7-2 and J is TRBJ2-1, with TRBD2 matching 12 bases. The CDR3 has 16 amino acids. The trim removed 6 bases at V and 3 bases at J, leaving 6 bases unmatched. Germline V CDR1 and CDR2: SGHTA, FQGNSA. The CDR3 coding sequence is TGTGCCAGCAGTGGACTAGCGGGACGCGTCTACAATGAGCAGTTCTTA. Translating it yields CASSGLAGRVYNEQFL.

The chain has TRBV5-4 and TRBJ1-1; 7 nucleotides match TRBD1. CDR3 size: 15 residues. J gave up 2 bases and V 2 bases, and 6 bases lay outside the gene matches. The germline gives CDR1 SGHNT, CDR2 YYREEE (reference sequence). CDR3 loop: CASSFPGQTNTEAFF. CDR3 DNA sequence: TGTGCCAGCAGCTTTCCGGGACAGACTAACACTGAAGCTTTCTTT.

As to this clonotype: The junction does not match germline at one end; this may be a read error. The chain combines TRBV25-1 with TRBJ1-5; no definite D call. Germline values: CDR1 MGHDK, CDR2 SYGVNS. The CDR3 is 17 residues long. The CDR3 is CASSETITVNSNQPQPF. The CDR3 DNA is TGTGCCAGCAGTGAAACAATCACAGTCAATAGCAATCAGCCCCAGCCTTTT.

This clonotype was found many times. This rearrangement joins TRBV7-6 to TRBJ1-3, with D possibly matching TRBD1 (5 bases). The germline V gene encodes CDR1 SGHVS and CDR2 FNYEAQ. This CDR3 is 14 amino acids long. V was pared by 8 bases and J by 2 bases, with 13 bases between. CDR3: CASEKLGAGNTIYF. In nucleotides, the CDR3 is TGTGCCAGCGAGAAGCTGGGGGCTGGAAACACCATATATTTT.

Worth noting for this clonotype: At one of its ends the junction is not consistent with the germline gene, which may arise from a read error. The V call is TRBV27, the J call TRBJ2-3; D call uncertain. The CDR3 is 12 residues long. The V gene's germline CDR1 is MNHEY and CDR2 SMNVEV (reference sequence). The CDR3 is CTSSFGADTQYF. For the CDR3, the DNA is TGTACCAGCAGTTTTGGAGCAGATACGCAGTATTTT.

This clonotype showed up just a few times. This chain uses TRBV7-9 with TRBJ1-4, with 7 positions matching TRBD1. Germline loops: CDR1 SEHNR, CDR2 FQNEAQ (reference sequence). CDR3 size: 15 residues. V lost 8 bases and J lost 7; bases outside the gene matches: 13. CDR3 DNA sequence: TGTGCCAGCGAGACCGGACAGGTTCCATTTGAAAAACTGTTTTTT. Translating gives CASETGQVPFEKLFF.

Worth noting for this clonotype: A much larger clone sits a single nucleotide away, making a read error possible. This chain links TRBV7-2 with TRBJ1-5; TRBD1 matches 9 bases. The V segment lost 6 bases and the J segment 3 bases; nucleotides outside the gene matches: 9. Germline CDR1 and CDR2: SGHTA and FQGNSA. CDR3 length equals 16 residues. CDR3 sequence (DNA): TGTGCCAGCAGAACTTCCGGACAGGGGAACAATCAGCCCCAGCATTTT. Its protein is CASRTSGQGNNQPQHF.

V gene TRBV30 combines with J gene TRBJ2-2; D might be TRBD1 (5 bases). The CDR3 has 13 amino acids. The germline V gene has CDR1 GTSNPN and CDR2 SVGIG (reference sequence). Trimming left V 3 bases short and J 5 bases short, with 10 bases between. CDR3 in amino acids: CAWRQGKTGELFF. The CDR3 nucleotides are TGTGCCTGGAGGCAGGGCAAGACCGGGGAGCTGTTTTTT.

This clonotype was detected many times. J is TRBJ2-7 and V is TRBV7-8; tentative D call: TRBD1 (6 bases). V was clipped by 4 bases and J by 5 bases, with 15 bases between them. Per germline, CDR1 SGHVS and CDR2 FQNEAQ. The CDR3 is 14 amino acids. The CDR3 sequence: CASSSRAGANEQYF. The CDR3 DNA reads TGTGCCAGCAGCTCCCGGGCAGGGGCCAACGAGCAGTACTTC.

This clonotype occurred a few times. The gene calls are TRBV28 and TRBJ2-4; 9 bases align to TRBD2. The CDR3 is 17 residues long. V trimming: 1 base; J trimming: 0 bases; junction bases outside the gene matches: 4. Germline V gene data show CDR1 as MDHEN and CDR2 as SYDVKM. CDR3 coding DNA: TGTGCCAGCAGTTTATCCCTAGCGGGATTAGCCAAAAACATTCAGTACTTC. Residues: CASSLSLAGLAKNIQYF.

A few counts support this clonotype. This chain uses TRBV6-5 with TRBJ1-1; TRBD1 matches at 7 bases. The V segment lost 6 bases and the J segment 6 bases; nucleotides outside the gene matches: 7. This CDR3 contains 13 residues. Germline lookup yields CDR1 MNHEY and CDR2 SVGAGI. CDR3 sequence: CASSITGAPEAFF. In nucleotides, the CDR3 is TGTGCCAGCAGCATCACAGGGGCACCTGAAGCTTTCTTT.

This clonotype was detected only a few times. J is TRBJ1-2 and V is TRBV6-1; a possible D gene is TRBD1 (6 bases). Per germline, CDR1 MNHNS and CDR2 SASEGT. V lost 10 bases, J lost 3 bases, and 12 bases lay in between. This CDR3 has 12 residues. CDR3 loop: CATLTGYYGYTF. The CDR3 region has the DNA TGTGCCACCCTGACAGGTTACTATGGCTACACCTTC.